The text below deals with one T cell receptor (beta chain). The antigen remains unidentified. This CDR3 is built from 13 residues. The V gene's germline CDR1 is GTSNPN and CDR2 SVGIG (reference sequence). The ends were cut back, 1 base at V and 4 bases at J, with 5 bases in the middle. The record originates from a study of a mutant IDH1 vaccine in newly diagnosed glioma. Looking at the study overall: Following radiotherapy alone, or alongside temozolomide cycles, vaccination was started after an interval of 4-6 weeks. Those enrolled had earlier been treated with radiotherapy, temozolomide, or both, mostly both.

Study conclusions and caveats: Researchers report vaccine-induced immune responses in 93.3% of patients.

Time point: week 47, end of study. A 20-mer mutant IDH1 peptide at 300 ug was injected subcutaneously with topical imiquimod. The donor cohort comprised cases of new WHO grade 3 or 4 IDH1-mutant, ATRX-lost astrocytoma. This table comes from immunoSEQ multiplex PCR, and its TCRdb copy is limited to in-frame clones, with some not included. The sample consists of about 94,000 clones, roughly 91% of them appearing once. This TCR was recovered from a woman in her fifties or sixties with glioma. The V gene is TRBV30, the J gene TRBJ1-6, with unresolved D. The material was PBMCs, obtained from a glioma patient whose treatment included an IDH1 peptide vaccine. Here the CDR3 reads CAWSALYNSPLHF. CDR3 nucleotides: TGTGCCTGGAGTGCCCTATATAATTCACCCCTCCACTTT.